What follows is one T cell receptor (beta chain) and its context. It lacks a known antigen. There are no base qualities to consult, and no much larger clone falls within one base. The immunoSEQ Assay was used to sequence TCRbeta CDR3 regions. After extraction, genomic DNA underwent amplification by bias-controlled multiplex PCR, followed by high-throughput sequencing. The authors' pipeline ran thus. To quantify the absolute abundance of every unique TCRbeta CDR3 region, sequences were collapsed and filtered. T cell fraction was estimated by normalizing TCRbeta template counts to usable DNA, with usable DNA measured through amplification of reference genes found in all nucleated cells. Repertoire TCRs were annotated as SARS-CoV-2-specific when V gene, CDR3 amino acid sequence and J gene were exactly matched to a known reactive TCR set. The reference SARS-CoV-2 TCR set came from MIRA and was filtered for enrichment in COVID-19-positive ImmuneCODE repertoires, removing public or cross-reactive TCRs. Using the MIRA antigens, annotated TCRs were further analysed by specific ORF or by position within an ORF. Depth was the summed frequency of annotated unique rearrangements, while breadth was defined as annotated unique rearrangements over total unique productive rearrangements. Two-sided Wilcoxon rank-sum tests were used to compare TCR breadth between groups. TCRdb took over this immuneACCESS table, retaining in-frame rearrangements with V and J assigned. Such tables are incomplete; in checked studies, under half of the missing clones stem from an unresolved V gene, and the remainder is unexplained. V and J calls and clone size follow that table, whereas D and trimming were derived from the DNA. Counted in this sample were 450,000 to 550,000 clones; approximately 90% of them appeared once. The ten largest account for under 2% of the sample.

The treatment or condition tag for this specimen amounts to: roughly 20 received Ad26.COV2.S at low or high dose, single or two shots; roughly five received placebo; per-sample allocation not given. Repertoires of vaccine and placebo recipients were sequenced from samples collected on day 63 after the first injection. Cohort 1b enrolled 25 or so adults aged 18-55 years at a single site in Boston, USA, between 29 July and 7 August 2020. Ad26.COV2.S was a replication-incompetent adenovirus type 26 vector that expressed a prefusion-stabilized SARS-CoV-2 spike protein derived from the original Wuhan strain. These data are taken from a study of Ad26.COV2.S vaccination and SARS-CoV-2 variants (TCRdb year 2021). For context, the study as a whole: Donors in the vaccine arm were drawn from COV1001, a phase I-IIa trial of Ad26.COV2.S in healthy adults that was multicentre, randomized, double-blind and placebo-controlled. Trial participants were randomized into five groups of five, in which low-dose or high-dose Ad26.COV2.S was given once or twice, or placebo was given on both occasions. TCRbeta repertoire sequencing served as the tool for gauging how specific and how broad the SARS-CoV-2-reactive T cell receptors were following Ad26.COV2.S vaccination. Ad26.COV2.S was administered intramuscularly at 5 x 10^10 or 1 x 10^11 viral particles, either as a single shot or as two shots given 56 days apart. Throughout the experiments and outcome assessment, investigators stayed blinded to trial group allocation. The TCR-sequenced set comprised around 30 samples: around 20 Ad26.COV2.S vaccine recipients, 5 placebo recipients and 8 SARS-CoV-2 convalescent individuals.

Study-wide conclusions, independent of this receptor: Comparable non-spike TCR breadth was observed between vaccine and placebo recipients, consistent with only spike being contained in the vaccine. The study was not powered to compare responses between vaccine doses or regimens. Ad26.COV2.S recipients had higher spike-specific TCR breadth than placebo recipients (P = 0.0014). After vaccination, spike-specific CD8+ and CD4+ T cell responses were reported to show substantial breadth. It was noted by the authors that total T cell responses may have been underestimated by the TCR breadth and depth analyses.

This clonotype originated in a person aged 18 to 65 who received the Ad26.COV2.S COVID-19 vaccine or a placebo. This material consisted of peripheral blood, taken in a trial of Ad26.COV2.S vaccine versus placebo.

The CDR3 sequence is CASSFGTGGVQPQHF. The DNA is TGTGCCAGCAGCTTCGGGACAGGAGGCGTACAGCCCCAGCATTTT. This receptor chain uses TRBV7-9 and TRBJ1-5; 8 bases in between match TRBD1. For CDR1 and CDR2, the germline V gene (reference sequence) lists SEHNR and FQNEAQ. V is pruned by 3 bases and J by 7 bases, leaving 8 bases of the junction without a gene match. The CDR3 spans 15 residues, from the cysteine through the phenylalanine. Of all the DNA, just the CDR3 is kept, 45 bases in frame from base 1.